One and the same sample provided the 5 T cell receptor beta chains below, sequenced in a study of control samples from healthy donors and cancer patients. TCRdb's table, derived via immunoSEQ multiplex PCR, lists solely in-frame clones and lacks some. The data hold 150,000 to 200,000 clones, with roughly 94% observed a single time. Sequenced sample: blood. Receptor source: a woman younger than 35 in good health.

J is TRBJ1-1 and V is TRBV12-3 or TRBV12-4, with D unclear. This CDR3 comprises 13 residues. V was trimmed by 3 bases and J by 2 bases, leaving 7 bases between them. The CDR3: CASSFFGNTEAFF. CDR3 in DNA: TGTGCCAGCAGTTTTTTCGGCAACACTGAAGCTTTCTTT.

This clone was picked up one time. This chain uses TRBV5-5 with TRBJ2-2; D may be TRBD2 (6 bases). The germline V gene encodes CDR1 SGHKS and CDR2 YYEKEE (reference sequence). Trimming shortened V by 4 bases and J by 3 bases, and 19 bases separated the two germline ends. This CDR3 has 17 amino acids. CDR3 nucleotides: TGTGCCAGCAGCCGGGGGTCAAAAGGGGTTGACACCGGGGAGCTGTTTTTT. It yields the protein CASSRGSKGVDTGELFF.

This chain uses TRBV3-1 (or the pseudogene TRBV3-2) with TRBJ2-7, with 8 bases that match TRBD2. The CDR3 runs to 15 residues. CDR1 LGHDT and CDR2 YNNKEL come from the germline V gene (reference sequence). Germline trimming cut 2 bases from V and 2 bases from J; bases unmatched to any gene: 5. CDR3 loop: CASSQRLAGPYEQYF. CDR3 nucleotide sequence: TGTGCCAGCAGCCAACGATTAGCGGGACCCTACGAGCAGTACTTC.

This chain joins TRBV7-2 and TRBJ1-4; D not resolved. CDR3 length: 14 residues. Trimming took 5 bases from V and 3 from J, leaving 10 bases between them. Germline loops: CDR1 SGHTA, CDR2 FQGNSA. CDR3 residues: CASSPEAANEKLFF. CDR3 DNA sequence: TGTGCCAGCAGCCCGGAGGCAGCTAATGAAAAACTGTTTTTT.

The V call is TRBV11-3, the J call TRBJ1-3; no clear D gene. The CDR3 sequence is 13 residues long. CDR1 is SGHNT and CDR2 is YENEEA in the germline V gene. The ends were cut back, 5 bases at V and 4 bases at J, with 9 bases in the middle. The CDR3, as DNA: TGTGCCAGCAGCCTCCTCAGCGGAAACACCATATATTTT. This sequence encodes CASSLLSGNTIYF.